The 18 T cell receptor beta chains below were found in one sample sequenced in a study of blood T cell repertoires in COVID-19. The data were produced by immunoSEQ multiplex PCR, yet TCRdb's version contains in-frame clones alone and is incomplete. The table records around 80,000 clones, roughly four fifths of them present only once. Sequencing was carried out using peripheral blood. The source is a man in his 60s with acute or convalescent COVID-19.

In its sample, this clone was seen a few times. For the CDR3, the DNA is TGTGCCAGCAGCGGAGCGGGTAGTGACACCGGGGAGCTGTTTTTT. Translation: CASSGAGSDTGELFF. The chain couples TRBV9 to TRBJ2-2; weak D call: TRBD2 (6 bases). The V and J ends lost 3 bases and 3 bases respectively, with 12 bases between them. Germline CDR1 SGDLS, CDR2 YYNGEE. CDR3 length: 15 residues. The full variable domain, in which reference TRBV9 and TRBJ2-2 provide the parts outside the CDR3, is DSGVTQTPKHLITATGQRVTLRCSPRSGDLSVYWYQQSLDQGLQFLIQYYNGEERAKGNILERFSAQQFPDLHSELNLSSLELGDSALYFCASSGAGSDTGELFFGEGSRLTVL.

The rearrangement joins TRBV19 to TRBJ2-1, with 10 bases lining up with TRBD1. This CDR3 is built from 19 residues. Per germline, CDR1 LNHDA and CDR2 SQIVND (reference sequence). Unmatched junction bases numbered 20, after V lost 6 bases and J lost 6 bases. The CDR3 spells CASRDGSHMGQGMSNEQFF. CDR3 coding DNA: TGTGCCAGTAGAGACGGTTCTCATATGGGACAGGGGATGTCCAATGAGCAGTTCTTC. Full variable domain (missing parts from reference TRBV19 and TRBJ2-1): DGGITQSPKYLFRKEGQNVTLSCEQNLNHDAMYWYRQDPGQGLRLIYYSQIVNDFQKGDIAEGYSVSREKKESFPLTVTSAQKNPTAFYLCASRDGSHMGQGMSNEQFFGPGTRLTVL.

This clone was picked up one time. The J gene is TRBJ2-3, the V gene TRBV19; 9 nucleotides align to TRBD2. The trim removed 2 bases at V and 4 bases at J, leaving 4 bases unmatched. Germline V gene data show CDR1 as LNHDA and CDR2 as SQIVND (reference sequence). The CDR3 has 15 residues. Written as DNA, the CDR3 is TGTGCCAGTAGTATATTCCTAGCGGGATCAGATACGCAGTATTTT. Translating it yields CASSIFLAGSDTQYF.

This chain uses TRBV9 with TRBJ1-1; possible D gene TRBD1, 5 bases. The ends were cut back, 4 bases at V and 1 base at J, with 17 bases in the middle. The CDR3 is 16 residues long. Germline V gene data show CDR1 as SGDLS and CDR2 as YYNGEE. CDR3 amino acids: CASSPRVGGWNTEAFF. CDR3 DNA: TGTGCCAGCAGCCCCCGGGTGGGGGGGTGGAACACTGAAGCTTTCTTT.

This chain links TRBV6-5 with TRBJ2-3, with TRBD2 identical over 10 bases. The CDR3 is 16 residues long. Germline loops: CDR1 MNHEY, CDR2 SVGAGI. V lost 4 bases, J lost 10 bases, and 14 bases stayed unmatched. As DNA, the CDR3 is TGTGCCAGCAGTTTAGGGGGTAGCGGGGGGTTTGAGGCGCAGTATTTT. It specifies CASSLGGSGGFEAQYF.

The rearrangement links TRBV20-1 to TRBJ2-3; the D gene is possibly TRBD2 (5 bases). Trimming left V 3 bases short and J 5 bases short, with 6 bases between. Germline V lookup: CDR1 DFQATT, CDR2 SNEGSKA (reference sequence). This CDR3 has 11 amino acids. The CDR3 sequence: CSARSGDTQYF. CDR3 nucleotide sequence: TGCAGTGCTAGGAGCGGAGATACGCAGTATTTT.

V is TRBV15 and J is TRBJ1-4; D is uncertain. The CDR3 covers 15 residues. CDR1 LNHNV and CDR2 YYDKDF come from the germline V gene (reference sequence). The ends were cut back, 4 bases at V and 12 bases at J, with 21 bases in the middle. In nucleotides, the CDR3 is TGTGCCACCAGCAAGAATGCGATTGATTCTAAAGAACTGTTTTTT. This gives the protein CATSKNAIDSKELFF. The entire variable domain, with the rest obtained from reference TRBV15 and TRBJ1-4, is as follows: DAMVIQNPRYQVTQFGKPVTLSCSQTLNHNVMYWYQQKSSQAPKLLFHYYDKDFNNEADTPDNFQSRRPNTSFCFLDIRSPGLGDTAMYLCATSKNAIDSKELFFGSGTQLSVL.

V usage is TRBV3-1 (or the pseudogene TRBV3-2) and J usage is TRBJ1-1; D perhaps matches TRBD1 (5 bases). V was pared by 6 bases and J by 4 bases, with 9 bases between. The CDR3 runs to 12 residues. Germline CDR1 is LGHDT and CDR2 is YNNKEL (reference sequence). CDR3 nucleotides: TGTGCCAGCAGAATGGGGGGCACTGAAGCTTTCTTT. The encoded protein is CASRMGGTEAFF.

This chain joins TRBV2 and TRBJ2-5; D gene unclear. Trimming left V 4 bases short and J 3 bases short, with 12 bases between. Looked up from germline, CDR1 is SNHLY and CDR2 is FYNNEI. CDR3 length equals 14 residues. CDR3 coding DNA: TGTGCCAGCAGTGTTTTATCCGGAGAAGAGACCCAGTACTTC. Its translation is CASSVLSGEETQYF.

The chain has TRBV5-5 and TRBJ2-7; 9 bases agree with TRBD2. Germline V gene lookup returns CDR1 SGHKS and CDR2 YYEKEE (reference sequence). CDR3 length: 16 residues. The V gene end was trimmed by 4 bases and the J gene end by 4 bases; junction bases not matched to a gene: 12. In DNA, the CDR3 is TGTGCCAGCAGCCCGGGGGGCGGGAGGGCCTTGTACGAGCAGTACTTC. This sequence encodes CASSPGGGRALYEQYF. The variable domain in full, completed from reference TRBV5-5 and TRBJ2-7, reads DAGVTQSPTHLIKTRGQQVTLRCSPISGHKSVSWYQQVLGQGPQFIFQYYEKEERGRGNFPDRFSARQFPNYSSELNVNALLLGDSALYLCASSPGGGRALYEQYFGPGTRLTVT.

The chain carries TRBV5-1 and TRBJ1-2; TRBD1 aligns across 9 bases. The CDR3 spans 14 residues. Germline V CDR1 and CDR2: SGHRS, YFSETQ. The ends lost 2 bases at V and 6 bases at J; junction bases unmatched: 5. The CDR3 nucleotides are TGCGCCAGCAGCTTTGGGGACAGGGACCATGGCTACACCTTC. Encoded protein: CASSFGDRDHGYTF.

The chain links TRBV6-5 to TRBJ1-2; D is undetermined. From germline, CDR1 is MNHEY and CDR2 SVGAGI. This CDR3 has 16 amino acids. V lost 2 bases and J 0 bases, leaving 13 bases between the germline ends. CDR3 loop: CASSYPTREPNYGYTF. The CDR3 coding sequence is TGTGCCAGCAGTTACCCCACCCGGGAGCCTAACTATGGCTACACCTTC.

J is TRBJ2-3 and V is TRBV7-9; 8 nucleotides match TRBD2. The CDR3 runs to 15 residues. V lost 5 bases to trimming and J lost 0 bases; unmatched junction nucleotides: 4. CDR1 is SEHNR, CDR2 FQNEAQ, per germline (reference sequence). The CDR3 region is CASSPTSGSTDTQYF. DNA for the CDR3: TGTGCCAGCAGCCCTACTAGCGGTAGCACAGATACGCAGTATTTT.

The chain employs TRBV9 and TRBJ1-2, with 7 positions matching TRBD1. J gave up 1 base and V 4 bases, and 4 bases lay outside the gene matches. Germline V CDR1 and CDR2: SGDLS, YYNGEE. The CDR3 sequence is 14 residues long. For the CDR3, the DNA is TGTGCCAGCAGCAGGGACAGTCGTAACTATGGCTACACCTTC. Amino acid sequence: CASSRDSRNYGYTF.

V usage is TRBV7-2 and J usage is TRBJ2-1; 9 bases map to TRBD2. The ends lost 7 bases at V and 7 bases at J; junction bases unmatched: 11. CDR3 size: 15 residues. Germline V gene lookup returns CDR1 SGHTA and CDR2 FQGNSA. CDR3 sequence: CASTSTGTSWNEQFF. The CDR3 region has the DNA TGTGCCAGCACCTCAACCGGGACTAGCTGGAATGAGCAGTTCTTC.

The chain recombines TRBV7-2 with TRBJ1-1, with 7 bases matching TRBD1. The CDR3 length is 14 residues. Germline CDR1 and CDR2: SGHTA and FQGNSA. The V gene end was trimmed by 5 bases and the J gene end by 6 bases; junction bases not matched to a gene: 9. The CDR3 region is CASSLTGVEAEAFF. CDR3 coding DNA: TGTGCCAGCAGCCTAACAGGGGTCGAAGCTGAAGCTTTCTTT.

Turning to this clone: Additional DNA sequences in this sample encode the identical CDR3. The J gene is TRBJ1-1, the V gene TRBV7-3, with D possibly TRBD1 on 5 matching bases. This CDR3 has 13 amino acids. Per germline, CDR1 SGHTA and CDR2 FQGTGA. The V and J ends lost 8 bases and 2 bases respectively, with 12 bases between them. DNA of the CDR3: TGTGCCAGCGGCCAGGGCCCTAACACTGAAGCTTTCTTT. As protein: CASGQGPNTEAFF.

The J gene is TRBJ2-7, the V gene TRBV28; 8 bases fit TRBD1. The germline V gene encodes CDR1 MDHEN and CDR2 SYDVKM. This CDR3 is 13 amino acids long. Trimming cost V 10 bases and J 3 bases; bases outside gene matches: 8. CDR3 DNA: TGTGCCATCTACGGGACAGGCAGCTACGAGCAGTACTTC. This gives the protein CAIYGTGSYEQYF.